This record looks at one T cell receptor beta chain sequence and its context. Its antigen is currently unknown. One heparinised draw, averaging roughly 0.12 L, was taken per donor. The record originates from a study of beta chain features in type 1 diabetes. Study results and limitations: Compared with healthy donors, patients appeared to share more similar naive, central memory and regulatory TCRB repertoires. The study found moderately but significantly shorter TCRB CDR3s in all four CD4+ subsets of Type 1 diabetes patients. Because the template was cDNA, high-expressing cells might be over-represented.

The sequenced template was cDNA made from the entire isolated RNA. The protocol was immunoSEQ multiplex PCR, while the TCRdb copy is restricted to in-frame clones and leaves out a portion. This sample carries approximately 360,000 clones, roughly 13% of them seen once, and the ten largest clones take over 0.008%. Deletions cut 5 bases from V and 1 base from J, with 14 bases between. Germline-derived CDR1 and CDR2 are SGHNT and YENEEA. The CDR3 covers 15 residues. This TCR came from a woman aged 18 to 35 with type 1 diabetes. This rearrangement joins TRBV11-3 to TRBJ2-5, with D possibly being TRBD2 (6 bases). Sequenced sample: naive CD4+ T cells from blood. The CDR3, as DNA: TGTGCCAGCAGCCTTCCCGGAGGGTCCCAAGAGACCCAGTACTTC. This translates into CASSLPGGSQETQYF.